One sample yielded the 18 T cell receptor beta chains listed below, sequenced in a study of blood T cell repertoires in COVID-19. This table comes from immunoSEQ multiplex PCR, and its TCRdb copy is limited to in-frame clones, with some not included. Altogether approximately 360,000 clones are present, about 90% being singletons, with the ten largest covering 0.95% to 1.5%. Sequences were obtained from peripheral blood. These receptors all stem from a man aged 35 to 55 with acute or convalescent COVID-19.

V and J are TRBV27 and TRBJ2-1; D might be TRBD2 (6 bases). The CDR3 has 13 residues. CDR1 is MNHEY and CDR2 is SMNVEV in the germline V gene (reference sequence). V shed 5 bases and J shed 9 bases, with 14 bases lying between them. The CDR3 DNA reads TGTGCCAGCAGTGGACTACCCTGGGGTGAGCAGTTCTTC. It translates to CASSGLPWGEQFF.

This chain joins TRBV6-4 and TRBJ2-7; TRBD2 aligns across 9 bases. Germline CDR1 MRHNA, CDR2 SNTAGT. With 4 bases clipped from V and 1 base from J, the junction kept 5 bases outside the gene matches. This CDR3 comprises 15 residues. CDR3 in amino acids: CASSVVAGESYEQYF. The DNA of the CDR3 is TGTGCCAGCAGTGTAGTAGCGGGAGAGTCCTACGAGCAGTACTTC.

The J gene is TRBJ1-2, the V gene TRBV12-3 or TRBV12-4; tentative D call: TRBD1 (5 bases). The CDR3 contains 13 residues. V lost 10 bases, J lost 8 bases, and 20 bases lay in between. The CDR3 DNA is TGTGCCACACGTGGACCGGGGAGGGACGGCTACACCTTC. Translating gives CATRGPGRDGYTF.

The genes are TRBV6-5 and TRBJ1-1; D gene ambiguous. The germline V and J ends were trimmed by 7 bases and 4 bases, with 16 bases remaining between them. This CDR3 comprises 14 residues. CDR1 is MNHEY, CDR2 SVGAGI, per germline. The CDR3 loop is CASNLLREGTEAFF. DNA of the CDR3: TGTGCCAGCAACTTACTTCGAGAGGGCACTGAAGCTTTCTTT.

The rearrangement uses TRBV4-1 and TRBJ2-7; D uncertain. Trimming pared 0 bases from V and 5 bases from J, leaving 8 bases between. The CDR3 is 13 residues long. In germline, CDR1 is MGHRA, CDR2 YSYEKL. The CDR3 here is CASSQERFDEQYF. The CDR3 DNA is TGCGCCAGCAGCCAAGAGCGCTTCGACGAGCAGTACTTC.

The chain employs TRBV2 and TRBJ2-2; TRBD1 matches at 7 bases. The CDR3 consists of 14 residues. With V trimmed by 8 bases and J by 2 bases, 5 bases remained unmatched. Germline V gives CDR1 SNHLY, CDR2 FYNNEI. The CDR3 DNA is TGTGCCAGCTACAGGGACAGTAACACCGGGGAGCTGTTTTTT. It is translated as CASYRDSNTGELFF. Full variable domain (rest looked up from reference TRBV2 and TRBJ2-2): EPEVTQTPSHQVTQMGQEVILRCVPISNHLYFYWYRQILGQKVEFLVSFYNNEISEKSEIFDDQFSVERPDGSNFTLKIRSTKLEDSAMYFCASYRDSNTGELFFGEGSRLTVL.

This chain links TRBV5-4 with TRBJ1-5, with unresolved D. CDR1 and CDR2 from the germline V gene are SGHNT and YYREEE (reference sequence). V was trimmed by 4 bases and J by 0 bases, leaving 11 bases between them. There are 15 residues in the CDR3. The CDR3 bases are TGTGCCAGCAGCCCGGACGCGGGTAGCAATCAGCCCCAGCATTTT. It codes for CASSPDAGSNQPQHF.

CDR3 coding DNA: TGTGCCAGCAGCCAGGACAGGGGTATGACAGATACGCAGTATTTT. Amino acids: CASSQDRGMTDTQYF. The V and J genes are TRBV7-2 and TRBJ2-3, with 9 bases lining up with TRBD1. With 5 bases clipped from V and 3 bases from J, the junction kept 6 bases outside the gene matches. CDR1 and CDR2 (germline): SGHTA, FQGNSA. The CDR3 runs 15 residues.

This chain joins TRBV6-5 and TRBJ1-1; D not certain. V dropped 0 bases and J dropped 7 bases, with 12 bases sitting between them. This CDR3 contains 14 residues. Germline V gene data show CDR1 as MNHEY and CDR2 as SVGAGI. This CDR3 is CASSYSTVNNEAFF. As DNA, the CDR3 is TGTGCCAGCAGTTACTCGACTGTCAATAATGAAGCTTTCTTT.

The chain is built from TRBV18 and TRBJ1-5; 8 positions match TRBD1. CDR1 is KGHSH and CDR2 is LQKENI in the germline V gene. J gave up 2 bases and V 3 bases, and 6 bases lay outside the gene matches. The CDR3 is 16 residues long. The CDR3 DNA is TGTGCCAGCTCACCCCCCGTGACAGGGGGCAATCAGCCCCAGCATTTT. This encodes CASSPPVTGGNQPQHF.

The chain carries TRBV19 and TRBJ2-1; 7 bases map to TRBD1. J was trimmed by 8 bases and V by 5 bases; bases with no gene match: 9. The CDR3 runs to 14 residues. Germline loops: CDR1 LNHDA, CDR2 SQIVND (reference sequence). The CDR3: CASSEGALGDEQFF. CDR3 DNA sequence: TGTGCCAGTAGTGAGGGGGCCTTAGGGGATGAGCAGTTCTTC.

The CDR3 sequence is CASTRGGANEQFF. In DNA form, the CDR3 reads TGTGCCAGCACCCGGGGGGGGGCGAATGAGCAGTTCTTC. The chain recombines TRBV6-6 with TRBJ2-1; 8 bases map to TRBD2. From germline, CDR1 is MNHNY and CDR2 SVGAGI (reference sequence). The CDR3 runs 13 residues. The junction had 6 bases not matched to a gene; V was cut back by 7 bases and J by 7 bases.

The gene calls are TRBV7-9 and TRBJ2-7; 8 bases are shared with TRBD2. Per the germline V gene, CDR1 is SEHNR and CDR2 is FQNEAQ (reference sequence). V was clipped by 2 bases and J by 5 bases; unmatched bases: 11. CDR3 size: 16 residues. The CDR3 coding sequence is TGTGCCAGCAGCTTACCTCGGGGAGCGGGAGTCCACGAGCAGTACTTC. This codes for CASSLPRGAGVHEQYF.

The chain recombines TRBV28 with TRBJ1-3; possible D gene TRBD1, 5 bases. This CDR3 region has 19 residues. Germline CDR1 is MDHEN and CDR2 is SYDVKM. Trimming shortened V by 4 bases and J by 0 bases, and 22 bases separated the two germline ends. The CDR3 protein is CASSSTLQTAHYSGNTIYF. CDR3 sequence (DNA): TGTGCCAGCAGTTCCACCTTACAGACAGCTCACTACTCTGGAAACACCATATATTTT.

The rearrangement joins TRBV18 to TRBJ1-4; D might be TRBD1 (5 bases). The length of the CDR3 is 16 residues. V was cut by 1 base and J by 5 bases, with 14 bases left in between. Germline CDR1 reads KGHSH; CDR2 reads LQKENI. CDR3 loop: CASSPLSFAGNEKLFF. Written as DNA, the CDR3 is TGTGCCAGCTCACCACTCTCCTTTGCAGGGAATGAAAAACTGTTTTTT.

CDR3 DNA sequence: TGTGCCAGCTCACCAAGAACCCGGGGGGAGCAGTACTTC. Protein product: CASSPRTRGEQYF. The chain uses TRBV18 and TRBJ2-7; D possibly corresponds to TRBD2 (6 bases). Germline V gene sequence: CDR1 KGHSH, CDR2 LQKENI. Trimming stripped 2 bases from V and 7 bases from J, with 12 bases between. The CDR3 length is 13 residues.

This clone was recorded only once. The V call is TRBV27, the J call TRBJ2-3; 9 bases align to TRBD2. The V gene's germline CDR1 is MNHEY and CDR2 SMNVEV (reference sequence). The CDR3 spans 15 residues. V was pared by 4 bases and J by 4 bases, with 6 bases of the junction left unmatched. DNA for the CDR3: TGTGCCAGCAGTTCGGGACTAGCCGTTTCAGATACGCAGTATTTT. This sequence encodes CASSSGLAVSDTQYF.

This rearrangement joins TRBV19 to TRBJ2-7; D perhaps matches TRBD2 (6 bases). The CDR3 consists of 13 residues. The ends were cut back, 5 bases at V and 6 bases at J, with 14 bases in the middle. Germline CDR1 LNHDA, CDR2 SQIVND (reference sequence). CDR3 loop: CASSGGWGGEQYF. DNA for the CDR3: TGTGCCAGTAGTGGAGGTTGGGGAGGCGAGCAGTACTTC.